The present T cell receptor (beta chain) was sequenced within a study of shared clonotypes between healthy human individuals. Measured with immunoSEQ multiplex PCR; TCRdb has only the in-frame clones, and not every one. The sample lists nearly 2 million clones; about 95% were seen once. The naive CD8 subset, CD45RO-negative cells positively selected for CCR7, excluded terminally differentiated effector memory CD45RA+ cells. CDR1 and CDR2 from the germline V gene are SGHRS and YFSETQ. V lost 2 bases to trimming and J lost 3 bases, with 15 bases between them. CDR3 length: 15 amino acids. The receptor's source is a man aged 18 to 30 in good health. Sequenced sample: naive CD8+ T cells sorted from blood. The rearrangement links TRBV5-1 to TRBJ2-7; D possibly uses TRBD1 or TRBD2 (5 bases each). The CDR3 reads CASSFRIGTYYEQYF. CDR3 nucleotides: TGCGCCAGCAGCTTCCGCATAGGGACCTACTACGAGCAGTACTTC. Filled out from reference TRBV5-1 and TRBJ2-7, the complete variable domain reads KAGVTQTPRYLIKTRGQQVTLSCSPISGHRSVSWYQQTPGQGLQFLFEYFSETQRNKGNFPGRFSGRQFSNSRSEMNVSTLELGDSALYLCASSFRIGTYYEQYFGPGTRLTVT.